Listed below are T cell receptor beta chains from one sample, sequenced in a study of PD-1 blockade in classical Hodgkin lymphoma. Profiled with immunoSEQ multiplex PCR; TCRdb holds only in-frame clones, not every one. The profile covers 40,000 to 60,000 clones, with roughly 66% appearing a single time and over 13% taken by the ten largest. Specimen: peripheral blood mononuclear cells (PBMCs), collected before the second cycle of nivolumab. The receptor source for this set is a human donor with classical Hodgkin lymphoma. Each CDR3 is given with its conserved first and last residue. A D gene is named only where the DNA matches it firmly. Not all rows give a size; the values are once, few, many and, for expanded clones, a class.

>TRBJ2-1|-|TRBV6-1|-|16
TGTGCCAGCAGTGAGGACCCCACAGGGAAATACAATGAGCAGTTCTTC
CASSEDPTGKYNEQFF
>TRBJ2-1|-|TRBV30|once|13
TGTGCCTGGAGGTCCTTCTCCTACAATGAGCAGTTCTTC
CAWRSFSYNEQFF
>TRBJ1-3|-|TRBV6-5|few|15
TGTGCCAGCACCTTAAGCGGGTTTACAGGAAACACCATATATTTT
CASTLSGFTGNTIYF
>TRBJ1-5|-|TRBV19|-|13
TGTGCCAGTACCTACAGGGCTGAACAGCCCCAGCATTTT
CASTYRAEQPQHF
>TRBJ2-1|-|TRBV18|-|17
TGTGCCAGCTCACCTCGGACCAGTCAGACCCCCTACAATGAGCAGTTCTTC
CASSPRTSQTPYNEQFF
>TRBJ1-1|TRBD1|TRBV7-3|-|17
TGTGCCAGCAGCCCTACCGTGAGGACAGGGGGGTACACTGAAGCTTTCTTT
CASSPTVRTGGYTEAFF
>TRBJ2-3|-|TRBV2|-|14
TGTGCCAGCATACGGCGAGCTAGCACAGATACGCAGTATTTT
CASIRRASTDTQYF
>TRBJ2-7|TRBD1|TRBV14|-|13
TGTGCCAGCTCCGGGACAGGGCGCTACGAGCAGTACTTC
CASSGTGRYEQYF
>TRBJ1-3|TRBD1|TRBV29-1|-|15
TGCAGCGTCGACGGGACAGGGGGTCCTGGAAACACCATATATTTT
CSVDGTGGPGNTIYF
>TRBJ2-7|-|TRBV28|-|14
TGTGCCAGCAGTTTATTGGGTGGCCTCCTGGAGCAGTACTTC
CASSLLGGLLEQYF
>TRBJ1-2|-|TRBV30|-|13
TGTGCCTGGAGTGTACAGGAGCCCTATGGCTACACCTTC
CAWSVQEPYGYTF